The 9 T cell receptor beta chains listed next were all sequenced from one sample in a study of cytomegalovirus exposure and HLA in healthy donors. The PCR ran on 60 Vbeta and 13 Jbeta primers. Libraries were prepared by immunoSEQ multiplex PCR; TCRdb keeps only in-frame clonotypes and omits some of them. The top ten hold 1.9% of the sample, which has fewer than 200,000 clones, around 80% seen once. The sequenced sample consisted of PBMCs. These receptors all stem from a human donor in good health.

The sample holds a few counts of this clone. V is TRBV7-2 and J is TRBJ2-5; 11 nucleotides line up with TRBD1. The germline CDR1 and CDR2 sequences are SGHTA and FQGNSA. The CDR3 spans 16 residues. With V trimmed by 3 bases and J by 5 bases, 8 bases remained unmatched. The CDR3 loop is CASSLTSGTGGETQYF. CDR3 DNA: TGTGCCAGCAGCTTGACCTCCGGGACAGGGGGGGAGACCCAGTACTTC.

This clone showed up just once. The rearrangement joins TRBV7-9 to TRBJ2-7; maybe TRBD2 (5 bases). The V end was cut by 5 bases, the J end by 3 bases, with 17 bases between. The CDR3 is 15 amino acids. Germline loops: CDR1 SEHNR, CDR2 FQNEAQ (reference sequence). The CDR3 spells CASSQRSWANYEQYF. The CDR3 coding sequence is TGTGCCAGCAGCCAGCGGTCGTGGGCCAACTACGAGCAGTACTTC.

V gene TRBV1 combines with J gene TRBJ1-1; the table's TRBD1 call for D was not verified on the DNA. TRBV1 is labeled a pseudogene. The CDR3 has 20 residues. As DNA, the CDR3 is TGCACCAGCAGCCAAGATTCCCAGCCGGGACAGGGACTTGTAAGGACTGAAGCTTTCTTT. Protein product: CTSSQDSQPGQGLVRTEAFF.

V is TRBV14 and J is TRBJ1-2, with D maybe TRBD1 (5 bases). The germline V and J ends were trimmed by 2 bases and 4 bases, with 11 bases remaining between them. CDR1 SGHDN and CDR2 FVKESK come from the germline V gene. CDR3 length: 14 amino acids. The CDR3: CASSQSRGGYGYTF. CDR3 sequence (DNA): TGTGCCAGCAGCCAATCGCGGGGCGGCTATGGCTACACCTTC.

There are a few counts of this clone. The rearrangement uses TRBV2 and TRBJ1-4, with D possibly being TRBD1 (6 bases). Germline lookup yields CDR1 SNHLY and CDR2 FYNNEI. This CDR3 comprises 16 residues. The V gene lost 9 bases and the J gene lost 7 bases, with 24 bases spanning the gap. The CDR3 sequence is CASYRRGRGSGEKLFF. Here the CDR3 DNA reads TGTGCCAGTTACCGGAGGGGGAGGGGGAGCGGTGAAAAACTGTTTTTT.

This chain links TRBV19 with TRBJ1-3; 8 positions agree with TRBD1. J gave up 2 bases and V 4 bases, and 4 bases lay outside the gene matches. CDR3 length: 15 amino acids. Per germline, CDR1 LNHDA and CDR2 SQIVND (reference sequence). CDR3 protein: CASSKGQVTGNTIYF. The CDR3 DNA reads TGTGCCAGTAGTAAGGGACAGGTGACTGGAAACACCATATATTTT.

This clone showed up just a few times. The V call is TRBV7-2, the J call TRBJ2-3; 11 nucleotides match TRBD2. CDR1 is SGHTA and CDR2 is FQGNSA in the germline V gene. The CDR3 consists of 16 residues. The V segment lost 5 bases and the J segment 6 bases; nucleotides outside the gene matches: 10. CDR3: CASSLFSGGARDTQYF. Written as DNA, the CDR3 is TGTGCCAGCAGCCTCTTTAGCGGGGGGGCCCGGGATACGCAGTATTTT. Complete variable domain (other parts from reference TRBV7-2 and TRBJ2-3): GAGVSQSPSNKVTEKGKDVELRCDPISGHTALYWYRQSLGQGLEFLIYFQGNSAPDKSGLPSDRFSAERTGGSVSTLTIQRTQQEDSAVYLCASSLFSGGARDTQYFGPGTRLTVL.

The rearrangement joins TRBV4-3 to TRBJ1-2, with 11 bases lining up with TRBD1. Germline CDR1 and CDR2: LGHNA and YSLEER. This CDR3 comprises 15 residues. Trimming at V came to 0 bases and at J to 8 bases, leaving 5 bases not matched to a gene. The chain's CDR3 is CASSQDTGTGGGYTF. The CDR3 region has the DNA TGCGCCAGCAGCCAAGACACCGGGACAGGGGGGGGCTACACCTTC.

CDR3 nucleotide sequence: TGTGCCAGCAGCTTCCGTAGCGGGGGAAGGGCAGATACGCAGTATTTT. This sequence encodes CASSFRSGGRADTQYF. The V call is TRBV13, the J call TRBJ2-3, with 9 bases identical to TRBD2. V shed 3 bases and J 4 bases; nucleotides not matched to a gene: 8. Germline assignment: CDR1 PRHDT and CDR2 FYEKMQ (reference sequence). The CDR3 extends over 16 amino acids.